This entry lists 9 T cell receptor beta chains sequenced from one sample in a study of vaccination and CD4 T cells after COVID-19. Antigen specificity for these receptors is unknown. Treatment reported: roughly 11-day PBMC culture with coronavirus spike peptide pools or control peptides (ViraFEST assay). Cultured CD4+ T-cell DNA underwent Oncomine TCR Beta short-read sequencing. TCRdb re-called the PCR reads through MiXCR, storing one row per CDR3 protein. The table has about 5,200 distinct CDR3 sequences, approximately 31% seen once. The source was CD4+ T cells from blood, cultured in vitro, collected after SARS-CoV-2 vaccination. The receptors were gathered from a human donor who had recovered from COVID-19.

This clonotype has only a few counts. V gene TRBV6-1 combines with J gene TRBJ1-1; 10 bases fit TRBD1. The CDR3 has 14 residues. V lost 4 bases, J lost 8 bases, and 7 bases stayed unmatched. CDR1 is MNHNS and CDR2 is SASEGT in the germline V gene. The CDR3 nucleotides read TGTGCCAGCAGTGGGGACAGGGGTAAAGGAGAAGCTTTCTTT. It encodes CASSGDRGKGEAFF.

This clonotype is labeled as medium-sized. The gene calls are TRBV15 and TRBJ2-7, with 8 bases lining up with TRBD1. Trimming cost V 3 bases and J 1 base; bases outside gene matches: 5. The CDR3 spans 15 residues. Germline CDR1 LNHNV, CDR2 YYDKDF (reference sequence). The CDR3: CATSSPDRASYEQYF. The CDR3 DNA sequence: TGTGCCACCAGCAGTCCGGACAGGGCTTCCTACGAGCAGTACTTC.

This clonotype was observed a few times. V and J are TRBV28 and TRBJ2-7; D is uncertain. Per the germline V gene, CDR1 is MDHEN and CDR2 is SYDVKM. Trimming cost V 3 bases and J 1 base, with 7 bases left between them. The CDR3 consists of 13 residues. CDR3 nucleotides: TGTGCCAGCAGTTTCCAGAATTCCTACGAGCAGTACTTC. This sequence encodes CASSFQNSYEQYF. The full variable domain, with the rest looked up from reference TRBV28 and TRBJ2-7, is DVKVTQSSRYLVKRTGEKVFLECVQDMDHENMFWYRQDPGLGLRLIYFSYDVKMKEKGDIPEGYSVSREKKERFSLILESASTNQTSMYLCASSFQNSYEQYFGPGTRLTVT.

In its sample, this clonotype ranks as medium-sized. The rearrangement uses TRBV20-1 and TRBJ1-1, with D possibly TRBD1 on 6 matching bases. This CDR3 has 13 amino acids. Trimming took 4 bases from V and 6 from J, leaving 15 bases between them. Germline V gene sequence: CDR1 DFQATT, CDR2 SNEGSKA (reference sequence). The CDR3 DNA reads as TGCAGTGCTAAAGAAGGACAGTGGGCTGAAGCTTTCTTT. Amino acids: CSAKEGQWAEAFF.

The CDR3, as DNA: TGTGCCAGCAGCGACAAAGAAGGACCAAACACTGAAGCTTTCTTT. This encodes CASSDKEGPNTEAFF. This chain links TRBV11-3 with TRBJ1-1; D remains ambiguous. The CDR3 contains 15 residues. CDR1 and CDR2 (germline): SGHNT, YENEEA. V lost 5 bases and J lost 2, with 15 bases in between.

CDR3 DNA sequence: TGCGCCAGCAGCTTGGTAGGGACCCAGTACTTC. This translates into CASSLVGTQYF. The J gene is TRBJ2-5, the V gene TRBV5-1; D is ambiguous. The CDR3 length is 11 residues. V dropped 0 bases and J dropped 7 bases, with 4 bases sitting between them. Germline lookup yields CDR1 SGHRS and CDR2 YFSETQ. The whole variable domain, filled in from reference TRBV5-1 and TRBJ2-5, reads KAGVTQTPRYLIKTRGQQVTLSCSPISGHRSVSWYQQTPGQGLQFLFEYFSETQRNKGNFPGRFSGRQFSNSRSEMNVSTLELGDSALYLCASSLVGTQYFGPGTRLLVL.

This clonotype was observed a few times. The gene calls are TRBV28 and TRBJ1-1, with D possibly matching TRBD1 (5 bases). Germline V lookup: CDR1 MDHEN, CDR2 SYDVKM. CDR3 length: 14 amino acids. V lost 2 bases to trimming and J lost 4 bases, with 11 bases between them. CDR3 coding DNA: TGTGCCAGCAGTTTACGCCCAGGGAGCACTGAAGCTTTCTTT. Amino acids: CASSLRPGSTEAFF.

V usage is TRBV11-3 and J usage is TRBJ2-5, with D possibly TRBD1 on 5 matching bases. With 5 bases removed from V and 1 base from J, the gap between germline ends came to 14 bases. The CDR3 consists of 15 residues. Germline CDR1 reads SGHNT; CDR2 reads YENEEA. CDR3 sequence (DNA): TGTGCCAGCAGCCAAAGGATTACAGGCCAAGAGACCCAGTACTTC. It codes for CASSQRITGQETQYF.

The genes are TRBV10-1 and TRBJ1-1; tentative D call: TRBD1 (6 bases). CDR1 and CDR2 from the germline V gene are WNHNN and SYGVQD (reference sequence). Trimming cost V 5 bases and J 1 base, with 8 bases left between them. The CDR3 contains 13 residues. CDR3: CASSSQGNTEAFF. The DNA for the CDR3 is TGCGCCAGCAGTTCACAGGGGAACACTGAAGCTTTCTTT.